The T cell receptor (beta chain) under discussion was sequenced for a study of cytomegalovirus exposure and HLA in healthy donors. Study-level results: The majority of TCR sequences were rare, yet some public TCRs appeared in many donors. Reportedly, cytomegalovirus status was diagnosed with high sensitivity and specificity.

In the case of this clone: Its specificity is unknown. Other DNA sequences from this sample encode an identical CDR3 as well.

The CDR3 spans 15 residues. V dropped 4 bases and J dropped 0; count of bases not matched to a gene: 1. Germline V gene sequence: CDR1 SGHNT, CDR2 YYREEE (reference sequence). The method was immunoSEQ multiplex PCR; TCRdb's version includes in-frame clones alone and lacks a portion of them. The data show 150,000 to 180,000 clones, 85% to 90% seen once. The source of this sequence is a human donor in good health. Sequencing was done on a sample of PBMCs. The chain couples TRBV5-4 to TRBJ1-6, with 7 bases matching TRBD1. The CDR3: CASSRDSSYNSPLHF. For the CDR3, the DNA is TGTGCCAGCAGCCGGGACAGCTCCTATAATTCACCCCTCCACTTT.